A selection of T cell receptor beta chains follows, all from one sample in a study of preoperative IRX-2 immunotherapy in early breast cancer. The assay was immunoSEQ multiplex PCR, and TCRdb's table has in-frame clones only and misses some. The data contain 1,000 to 1,300 clones, 70% to 75% of them seen just once; the ten biggest clones take up more than 6.5%. The sample here was tumor tissue, taken before IRX-2 immunotherapy. The receptors come from a human donor with breast cancer. CDR3s include the opening cysteine and the closing phenylalanine or tryptophan. Each record gives: V gene, D gene, J gene, clone size, CDR3 protein, CDR3 DNA. The D gene is left open where the match is weak. Clone size is not always given. Where it is, it says once, few, many or a class for expanded clones.

>TRBV19|.|TRBJ2-5|once
CASSQVPETQYF
TGTGCCAGTAGTCAGGTTCCAGAGACCCAGTACTTC
>TRBV19|.|TRBJ1-5|.
CASSMSGSNQPQHF
TGTGCCAGTAGTATGTCAGGGAGCAATCAGCCCCAGCATTTT
>TRBV29-1|.|TRBJ2-5|.
CSVETNQETQYF
TGCAGCGTTGAAACCAACCAAGAGACCCAGTACTTC
>TRBV30|.|TRBJ1-2|.
CAWSVEPLYGYTF
TGTGCCTGGAGTGTGGAGCCGCTCTATGGCTACACCTTC
>TRBV14|TRBD1|TRBJ1-1|.
CASRGTGRGTEAFF
TGTGCCAGCAGAGGGACAGGGAGGGGCACTGAAGCTTTCTTT
>TRBV6-8|TRBD1|TRBJ1-2|.
CASSYGTGDPDTF
TGTGCCAGCAGTTACGGGACAGGGGACCCGGACACCTTC
>TRBV6-8|.|TRBJ2-7|few
CASSYFSRREQYF
TGTGCCAGCAGTTACTTTTCGCGCCGGGAGCAGTACTTC
>TRBV6-8|.|TRBJ2-5|few
CASSDGQSQETQYF
TGTGCCAGCAGTGACGGACAATCCCAAGAGACCCAGTACTTC
>TRBV5-1|TRBD1|TRBJ2-1|.
CASSLAPGQGGGNEQFF
TGCGCCAGCAGCTTGGCCCCTGGACAGGGAGGAGGCAATGAGCAGTTCTTC
>TRBV28|.|TRBJ2-3|.
CASSGLERTDTQYF
TGTGCCAGCTCGGGACTCGAGCGCACAGATACGCAGTATTTT
>TRBV6-8|.|TRBJ1-1|.
CASSYERTTLNTEAFF
TGTGCCAGCAGTTACGAGCGAACGACCTTGAACACTGAAGCTTTCTTT
>TRBV29-1|.|TRBJ2-3|.
CSVVLAEADTQYF
TGCAGCGTTGTCCTAGCCGAGGCAGATACGCAGTATTTT
>TRBV6-8|TRBD1|TRBJ1-2|.
CASSPTGNYGYTF
TGTGCCAGCAGTCCGACAGGGAACTATGGCTACACCTTC
>TRBV5-1|TRBD2|TRBJ2-5|.
CASSLVAGDSETQYF
TGCGCCAGCAGCTTGGTTGCGGGAGATTCGGAGACCCAGTACTTC
>TRBV19|TRBD2|TRBJ2-1|.
CASSGLAGRGEQFF
TGTGCCAGTAGCGGACTAGCGGGACGCGGGGAGCAGTTCTTC
>TRBV25-1|.|TRBJ1-2|once
CASNPTDRPNYGYTF
TGTGCCAGCAATCCCACCGACAGGCCTAACTATGGCTACACCTTC
>TRBV15|.|TRBJ2-3|.
CATSREGAGITSTDTQYF
TGTGCCACCAGCAGAGAGGGAGCGGGTATTACTAGCACAGATACGCAGTATTTT
>TRBV11-3|TRBD2|TRBJ2-7|.
CASSLDLREAGEQYF
TGTGCCAGCAGCTTGGATCTTCGGGAGGCGGGCGAGCAGTACTTC
>TRBV19|.|TRBJ2-1|.
CASSIRDGEISYNEQFF
TGTGCCAGTAGTATCAGGGACGGGGAGATCTCCTACAATGAGCAGTTCTTC
>TRBV11-3|TRBD1|TRBJ2-7|.
CASSFLRDSSYEQYF
TGTGCCAGCAGCTTTTTACGGGACAGCTCCTACGAGCAGTACTTC
>TRBV11-3|.|TRBJ1-1|.
CASSKGYPNTEAFF
TGTGCCAGCAGCAAAGGGTATCCGAACACTGAAGCTTTCTTT
>TRBV6-8|TRBD2|TRBJ2-7|.
CASRKLLSGSIRQYF
TGTGCCAGCAGAAAGTTACTTAGCGGGAGCATTAGGCAGTACTTC
>TRBV6-8|.|TRBJ1-6|few
CASRDGRAAFSPLHF
TGTGCCAGCAGGGATGGACGGGCAGCGTTCTCACCCCTCCACTTT
>TRBV10-2|.|TRBJ2-3|.
CASSEQLATDTQYF
TGCGCCAGCAGTGAGCAGCTAGCGACAGATACGCAGTATTTT
>TRBV6-8|.|TRBJ2-2|.
CASSDSDRGATGELFF
TGTGCCAGCAGTGACTCGGATCGGGGGGCCACCGGGGAGCTGTTTTTT
>TRBV6-8|.|TRBJ1-3|.
CASSYGSSGNTIYF
TGTGCCAGCAGTTATGGGTCGTCGGGAAACACCATATATTTT
>TRBV9|.|TRBJ2-7|.
CASSANSYEQYF
TGTGCCAGCAGTGCTAACAGCTACGAGCAGTACTTC
>TRBV28|.|TRBJ1-2|.
CASSPGSYGYTF
TGTGCCAGCAGTCCGGGAAGCTATGGCTACACCTTC
>TRBV6-8|.|TRBJ1-6|.
CASSYEGRGRSPLHF
TGTGCCAGCAGTTACGAGGGCAGGGGAAGGTCACCCCTCCACTTT
>TRBV15|TRBD1|TRBJ2-2|few
CATSRSQGAGTGELFF
TGTGCCACCAGCAGATCACAGGGGGCTGGCACCGGGGAGCTGTTTTTT
>TRBV7-5|.|TRBJ1-1|.
CASSSLGPNTEAFF
TGTGCCAGCAGCTCTCTCGGGCCGAACACTGAAGCTTTCTTT
>TRBV28|.|TRBJ1-3|.
CASSSPHRAGNTIYF
TGTGCCAGCAGTTCCCCCCACAGGGCTGGAAACACCATATATTTT
>TRBV19|.|TRBJ2-7|.
CASSSNRDTVYEQYF
TGTGCCAGTAGCTCAAACCGGGACACCGTCTACGAGCAGTACTTC
>TRBV28|.|TRBJ2-3|.
CASSLRQRDITDTQYF
TGTGCCAGCAGTTTAAGGCAGCGGGACATCACAGATACGCAGTATTTT
>TRBV14|TRBD1|TRBJ1-1|.
CASRPTGLNTEAFF
TGTGCCAGCAGGCCGACAGGGTTGAACACTGAAGCTTTCTTT
>TRBV11-3|TRBD1|TRBJ2-2|few
CASSLGQGAIGELFF
TGTGCCAGCAGCTTGGGACAGGGGGCTATCGGGGAGCTGTTTTTT
>TRBV18|TRBD1|TRBJ2-1|.
CASSPQGAYNEQFF
TGTGCCAGCTCACCCCAGGGGGCATACAATGAGCAGTTCTTC
>TRBV25-1|.|TRBJ1-2|.
CASSEQGYGYTF
TGTGCCAGCAGTGAACAGGGCTATGGCTACACCTTC
>TRBV29-1|TRBD1|TRBJ2-5|.
CSVGQGQETQYF
TGCAGCGTTGGACAGGGGCAAGAGACCCAGTACTTC
>TRBV10-2|.|TRBJ1-5|.
CASSGDSYNQPQHF
TGCGCCAGCAGCGGAGACAGTTACAATCAGCCCCAGCATTTT
>TRBV6-8|TRBD2|TRBJ2-1|.
CASSYGVAGVDSEQFF
TGTGCCAGCAGTTACGGGGTTGCGGGAGTAGATTCTGAGCAGTTCTTC
>TRBV6-8|TRBD1|TRBJ1-5|.
CASMSRAGGQPQHF
TGTGCCAGCATGTCAAGGGCAGGGGGTCAGCCCCAGCATTTT
>TRBV28|.|TRBJ1-4|.
CASSLATLLNEKLFF
TGTGCCAGCAGTTTAGCGACTTTGCTGAATGAAAAACTGTTTTTT
>TRBV5-1|.|TRBJ2-7|.
CASRTGSGGTYEQYF
TGCGCCAGCAGAACCGGGAGTGGTGGGACCTACGAGCAGTACTTC